This T cell receptor beta chain comes out of a study of T cells after yellow fever vaccination (dated by TCRdb to the late 2010s). Regarding the complete study: The SMART-Seq v4 Ultra Low Input RNA kit was used to prepare libraries from fractions with low cell numbers. To follow T-cell clones before and after both primary and booster YFV17D yellow fever vaccination, bulk TCR alpha and beta repertoires underwent longitudinal sequencing. Two healthy male donors, one aged 18 to 29 and one aged 30 to 39 years, were included in the cohort. Blood was drawn at multiple timepoints before and after primary and secondary immunization, with bulk PBMC replicates and cell subsets isolated.

Regarding this clonotype: Which antigen it targets is not known. There are no base qualities to consult, and no much larger clone falls within one base.

General findings and caveats noted by the study authors: Compared with the primary T-cell response, the secondary T-cell response was faster but weaker, reaching its peak on day 5 rather than on day 15. Most clones expanded after primary vaccination (almost 97% of CD4 and around nine tenths of CD8) were re-detected after the booster, suggesting that broad memory maintenance occurred. A small fraction of clonotypes appeared in both the CD4 and CD8 compartments, likely as a result of convergent recombination. Because the study included only two donors, the extent to which the findings can be generalized is limited. Because abundant contaminating clonotypes from the bulk population could be contained in FACS-sorted repertoires, computational filtering was required.

According to the study, the label for this sample's treatment or condition signals: live attenuated yellow fever vaccine strain. At each blood-draw timepoint, two biological replicates of bulk PBMCs were obtained. A standard Ficoll-Paque protocol was used to isolate PBMCs from peripheral blood. RNA was extracted with TriZol from bulk PBMCs, CD4 and CD8 fractions, and dextramer-positive and dextramer-negative fractions. Trimming leaves V shorter by 5 bases and J shorter by 4 bases, with the junction holding 9 bases beyond the gene matches. The CDR3 numbers 16 residues from cysteine through phenylalanine. Only the CDR3 region is kept as DNA, spanning 48 bases read in frame from base 1. From the germline V gene, CDR1 is MNHNS and CDR2 is SASEGT. Synthesis of TCR cDNA relied on 5'RACE template switching, a step that introduced a universal primer site along with unique molecular identifiers. cDNA synthesis was primed from both the TCR alpha and TCR beta constant segments. Library amplification involved two PCR steps, and the second step added sample barcodes and sequencing adapters. Sequencing of the libraries was done on either Illumina HiSeq 2500 (2x100 bp) or NovaSeq (2x150 bp). Per the source publication's procedure: Demultiplexing of reads and collapsing into UMI consensus sequences were performed with MIGEC, and V(D)J alignment was carried out with MiXCR. Vaccine-responding clonotypes were identified with edgeR using replicate PBMC samples, with FDR below 0.01 and a log2 fold change above 5 up to day 15 being required. Bulk clonotypes were assigned CD4 or CD8 identity according to which sequenced CD4 or CD8 repertoire held them at higher abundance. TCRdb reprocessed the public reads (quality trimming at Q25 with fastp, clone calling with MiXCR) and kept in-frame beta chains. For every CDR3 protein sequence, its rows merge into one entry that carries the most common genes and DNA. The V and J calls were determined by TCRdb, not by the authors. This sample gives 500,000 to 650,000 distinct CDR3 sequences in total; over 9% of them show up just once. The ten largest clones take up 15% of the sample.

Sample: PBMCs, taken on the day of the yellow fever booster vaccination. The receptor chain draws on TRBV6-1 and TRBJ2-1; the junction holds 9 bases that match TRBD2. This clonotype originated in a man aged 30-40 years who received the YFV17D yellow fever vaccine. The CDR3 region has the sequence CASSTPAGGPYNEQFF. The nucleotides read TGTGCCAGCAGTACCCCCGCGGGAGGGCCTTACAATGAGCAGTTCTTC.